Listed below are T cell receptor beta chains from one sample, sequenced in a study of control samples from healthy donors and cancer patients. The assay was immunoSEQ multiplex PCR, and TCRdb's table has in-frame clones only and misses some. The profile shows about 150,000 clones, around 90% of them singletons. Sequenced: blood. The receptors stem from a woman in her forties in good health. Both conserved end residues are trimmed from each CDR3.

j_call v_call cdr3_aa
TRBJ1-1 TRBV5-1 ASSVGQVAF
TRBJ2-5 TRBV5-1 ASSPRQTLREYQETQY
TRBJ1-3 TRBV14 ASSVTGGAGNTIY
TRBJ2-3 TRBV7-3 ASSTGIDTDTQY
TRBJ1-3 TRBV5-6 ASSYIHGNTIY
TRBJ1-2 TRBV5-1 ASSVPTGMDGYT
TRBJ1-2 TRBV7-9 ASSGGTAANYGYT
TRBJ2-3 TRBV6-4 ASSAGSTDTQY
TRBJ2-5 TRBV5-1 ASRSPGVQETQY
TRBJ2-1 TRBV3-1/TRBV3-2 ASSARDRAKGTYNEQF
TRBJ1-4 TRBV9 ASSVDSTNEKLF
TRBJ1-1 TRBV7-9 ASSLEDPEAF
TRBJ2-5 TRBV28 ASSFRRSGAREETQY
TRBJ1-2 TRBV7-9 ASSPETGFGYGYT
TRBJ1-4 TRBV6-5 ASSYSTAGQNEKLF
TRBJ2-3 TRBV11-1 ASSLGTSGDTDTQY
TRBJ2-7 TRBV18 ASSKGQGGSYEQY
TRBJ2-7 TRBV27 ASSLYPYYEQY
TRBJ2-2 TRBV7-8 ASSVGLTGELF
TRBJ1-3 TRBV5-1 ASSLAPGWDGGNTIY
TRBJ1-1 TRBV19 ASSPLEGGGTEAF
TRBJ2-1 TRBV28 ASSLYQGSSYNEQF
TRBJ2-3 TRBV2 ASHTLDPGLTDTQY
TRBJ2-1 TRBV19 ASRGTSGGVENEQF
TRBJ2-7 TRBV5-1 ASSWEGGFGYEQY
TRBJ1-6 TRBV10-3 AISESGNLDNSPLH
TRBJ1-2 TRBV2 ASNGVRDYGYT
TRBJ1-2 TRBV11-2 ASSFDIPSGGYT
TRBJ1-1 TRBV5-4 ASTLSQANTEAF
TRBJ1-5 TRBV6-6 ASSWGSPDQPQH
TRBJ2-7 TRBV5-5 ASSLAPHSSYEQY
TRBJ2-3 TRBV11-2 ASSLERADTQY
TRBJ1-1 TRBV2 ASSEPWGENTEAF
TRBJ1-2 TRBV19 ASRKGSYGYT
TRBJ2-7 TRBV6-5 ASRRDRDYEQY
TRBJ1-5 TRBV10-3 AISDGNQPQH
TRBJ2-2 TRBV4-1 ASSQFPGTYTGELF
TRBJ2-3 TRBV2 ASSPGTSDTQY
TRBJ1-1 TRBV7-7 ASSAFRQFRTEAF
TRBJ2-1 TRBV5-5 ASSPGQGADEQF
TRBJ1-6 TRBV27 ASSLTGVTYNSPLH
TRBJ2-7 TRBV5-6 ASSSVGGTYEQY
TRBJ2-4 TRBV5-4 ASSPGTLGDIQY
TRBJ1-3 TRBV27 ASSFTAGNTIY
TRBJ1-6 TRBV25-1 ASSPTGGDSPLH
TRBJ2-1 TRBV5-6 ASSGTGGYVNEQF
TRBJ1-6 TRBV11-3 ASSNGGEPLH
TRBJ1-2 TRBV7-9 ASRVRGDRTLYGYT
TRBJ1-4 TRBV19 ASSRPSAGEKLF
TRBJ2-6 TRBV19 ASQEVSGANVLT
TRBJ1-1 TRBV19 ASQGGMNTEAF
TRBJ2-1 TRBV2 ASRPRVSGVPNEQF
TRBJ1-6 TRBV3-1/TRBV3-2 ASSLLDSPLH